The present TCR beta chain was sequenced within a study of neoadjuvant anti-PD-1 for oral cavity cancer. There are 14 residues in the CDR3. V gave up 6 bases and J gave up 1 base, with 12 bases separating them. Looked up from germline, CDR1 is ENHRY and CDR2 is SYGVKD. As to time point: after neoadjuvant nivolumab, at surgical resection. Patients had HPV-negative, locally advanced oral cavity squamous cell carcinoma. Here immunoSEQ multiplex PCR was the method, and the copy in TCRdb shows in-frame clones only, minus some. The sample yields about 14,000 clones, over 60% seen once. The chain links TRBV10-3 to TRBJ1-2, with D possibly TRBD1 on 6 matching bases. The specimen comprised PBMCs, sampled after nivolumab (anti-PD-1) treatment. The clonotype originates from a person aged 35-79 years with oral cavity squamous cell carcinoma. The CDR3 loop reads CAISRQENNYGYTF. The CDR3 coding sequence is TGTGCCATCAGCAGACAGGAGAATAACTATGGCTACACCTTC.